These 19 T cell receptor beta chains originate from one sample sequenced in a study of OX40 agonist ivuxolimab in advanced cancers. Sequencing was performed with immunoSEQ multiplex PCR; in TCRdb, only in-frame clones are kept and a portion is missing. The data contain about 68,000 clones, about 89% of them singletons. Sequences were derived from CD4+ or CD8+ T cells sorted from blood, sampled in a trial of the OX40 agonist ivuxolimab. These receptors came from an adult with an advanced solid tumor such as melanoma, head and neck, liver or kidney cancer.

The CDR3 spells CASSLGSNYRETQYF. The CDR3 DNA reads TGTGCCAGCAGCTTAGGTTCCAACTACCGGGAGACCCAGTACTTC. The chain combines TRBV11-3 with TRBJ2-5; D is undetermined. This CDR3 comprises 15 residues. The V end was cut by 1 base, the J end by 5 bases, with 14 bases between. Germline CDR1 and CDR2: SGHNT and YENEEA.

V and J are TRBV19 and TRBJ1-6; D possibly corresponds to TRBD1 (5 bases). The CDR3 covers 15 residues. The germline V gene encodes CDR1 LNHDA and CDR2 SQIVND (reference sequence). Between the trimmed V and J ends, which lost 3 bases and 5 bases, there was a span of 11 bases. CDR3 in amino acids: CASSIQGGNNSPLHF. The DNA of the CDR3 is TGTGCCAGTAGTATTCAGGGCGGTAATAATTCACCCCTCCACTTT. Full variable domain (rest looked up from reference TRBV19 and TRBJ1-6): DGGITQSPKYLFRKEGQNVTLSCEQNLNHDAMYWYRQDPGQGLRLIYYSQIVNDFQKGDIAEGYSVSREKKESFPLTVTSAQKNPTAFYLCASSIQGGNNSPLHFGNGTRLTVT.

The V and J genes are TRBV2 and TRBJ2-6; D is ambiguous. Germline values: CDR1 SNHLY, CDR2 FYNNEI. The germline V and J ends were trimmed by 7 bases and 4 bases, with 11 bases remaining between them. This CDR3 has 14 amino acids. The CDR3 DNA reads TGTGCCAGCACACCAGAACCCGGGGCCAACGTCCTGACTTTC. This translates into CASTPEPGANVLTF.

This chain uses TRBV28 with TRBJ2-3; D might be TRBD1 (7 bases). Germline V gives CDR1 MDHEN, CDR2 SYDVKM. V dropped 10 bases and J dropped 1 base, with 18 bases sitting between them. This CDR3 is 15 amino acids long. The CDR3 region is CATLLRGAGTDTQYF. CDR3 coding DNA: TGTGCCACTCTCCTCAGGGGGGCTGGCACAGATACGCAGTATTTT.

A few counts support this clone. The V gene is TRBV5-5, the J gene TRBJ1-2; perhaps TRBD1 as D (5 bases). Trimming left V 0 bases short and J 3 bases short, with 12 bases between. CDR3 length: 15 amino acids. Germline V CDR1 and CDR2: SGHKS, YYEKEE (reference sequence). The CDR3 nucleotides read TGTGCCAGCAGCTTGGGACAGACCTTTTACTATGGCTACACCTTC. This codes for CASSLGQTFYYGYTF.

The chain uses TRBV27 and TRBJ2-7, with D uncertain. V shed 5 bases and J shed 2 bases, with 19 bases lying between them. Germline loops: CDR1 MNHEY, CDR2 SMNVEV (reference sequence). This CDR3 comprises 16 residues. The DNA of the CDR3 is TGTGCCAGCAGTCTCGCCCCGTGGGGAAAGACCTACGAGCAGTACTTC. Its translation: CASSLAPWGKTYEQYF.

The rearrangement joins TRBV6-5 to TRBJ1-2; the D gene is possibly TRBD1 (5 bases). The CDR3 is made up of 14 amino acids. Germline V gene lookup returns CDR1 MNHEY and CDR2 SVGAGI. V lost 0 bases to trimming and J lost 8 bases, with 13 bases between them. The CDR3, as DNA: TGTGCCAGCAGTTACTCGGGGGGTTCACAGGGCTACACCTTC. This encodes CASSYSGGSQGYTF.

The V call is TRBV6-1, the J call TRBJ1-1, with a possible D match to TRBD1 (5 bases). Germline CDR1 reads MNHNS; CDR2 reads SASEGT. Trimming cost V 0 bases and J 1 base, with 18 bases left between them. The CDR3 is made up of 18 amino acids. DNA of the CDR3: TGTGCCAGCAGTGAAGCGGGGGTCGTGTTCGGGAAGAACACTGAAGCTTTCTTT. Protein product: CASSEAGVVFGKNTEAFF.

V usage is TRBV10-3 and J usage is TRBJ2-3; tentatively, D is TRBD2 (5 bases). The CDR3 length is 14 residues. Germline-derived CDR1 and CDR2 are ENHRY and SYGVKD. Trimming took 5 bases from V and 4 from J, leaving 13 bases between them. The CDR3 sequence is CAISRERKADTQYF. CDR3 nucleotides: TGTGCCATCAGTCGGGAACGGAAGGCAGATACGCAGTATTTT.

This rearrangement joins TRBV7-2 to TRBJ1-6; D remains unclear. This CDR3 is built from 14 residues. From germline, CDR1 is SGHTA and CDR2 FQGNSA. Deletions cut 3 bases from V and 7 bases from J, with 10 bases between. This CDR3 is CASSFDEKNSPLHF. DNA of the CDR3: TGTGCCAGCAGCTTTGATGAGAAAAATTCACCCCTCCACTTT.

The CDR3 reads CASGSSGGSVEQYF. The CDR3 DNA reads as TGCGCCAGTGGATCTAGCGGGGGATCTGTCGAGCAGTACTTC. V usage is TRBV10-2 and J usage is TRBJ2-7; 10 bases map to TRBD2. The CDR3 contains 14 residues. Per the germline V gene, CDR1 is WSHSY and CDR2 is SAAADI. V shed 9 bases and J 6 bases; nucleotides not matched to a gene: 11.

The chain couples TRBV21-1 to TRBJ2-1; the table's D call of TRBD2 was not tested on the DNA. TRBV21-1 is termed a pseudogene. This CDR3 comprises 15 residues. CDR3 bases: TGTGCCAGCAGCAAGGGACTAGCGGGAGCGTGTGAGCAGTTCTTC. Translation: CASSKGLAGACEQFF.

V usage is TRBV5-1 and J usage is TRBJ1-1, with TRBD1 as a possible D gene (6 bases). The germline V and J ends were trimmed by 0 bases and 5 bases, with 14 bases remaining between them. This CDR3 is built from 15 residues. Germline lookup yields CDR1 SGHRS and CDR2 YFSETQ. Here the CDR3 reads CASSLVGAPETEAFF. The DNA for the CDR3 is TGCGCCAGCAGCTTGGTGGGGGCGCCGGAGACTGAAGCTTTCTTT.

J is TRBJ2-7 and V is TRBV5-4; perhaps TRBD2 as D (5 bases). V lost 5 bases and J lost 0, with 9 bases in between. Looked up from germline, CDR1 is SGHNT and CDR2 is YYREEE (reference sequence). The CDR3 has 13 amino acids. The CDR3 here is CASSGRDSYEQYF. As DNA, the CDR3 is TGTGCCAGCAGTGGACGGGACTCCTACGAGCAGTACTTC.

The chain combines TRBV10-1 with TRBJ2-1; tentatively, D is TRBD2 (5 bases). The length of the CDR3 is 14 residues. Per the germline V gene, CDR1 is WNHNN and CDR2 is SYGVQD (reference sequence). V lost 4 bases and J lost 1, with 8 bases in between. CDR3 in DNA: TGCGCCAGCAGTGGTCGGGGTTCCTACAATGAGCAGTTCTTC. As protein: CASSGRGSYNEQFF.

The chain couples TRBV30 to TRBJ2-3, with 9 positions matching TRBD2. The length of the CDR3 is 16 residues. V lost 2 bases, J lost 3 bases, and 9 bases stayed unmatched. Germline lookup yields CDR1 GTSNPN and CDR2 SVGIG (reference sequence). Here the CDR3 reads CAWSPWGREGTDTQYF. The CDR3 region has the DNA TGTGCCTGGAGTCCCTGGGGGCGGGAGGGAACAGATACGCAGTATTTT.

This chain connects TRBV28 to TRBJ2-7, with 8 bases identical to TRBD2. Losses at the gene ends were 7 bases for V and 4 bases for J; bases not matched to a gene: 6. The length of the CDR3 is 13 residues. The germline CDR1 and CDR2 sequences are MDHEN and SYDVKM. This CDR3 is CASTRLAPYEQYF. CDR3 in DNA: TGTGCCAGCACCAGACTAGCGCCTTACGAGCAGTACTTC.

V is TRBV5-1 and J is TRBJ2-1; 10 positions match TRBD2. The germline V gene encodes CDR1 SGHRS and CDR2 YFSETQ. The CDR3 consists of 16 residues. The J segment lost 0 bases and the V segment lost 4 bases, leaving 4 bases of the junction unmatched. CDR3 nucleotide sequence: TGCGCCAGCAGCCTACTAGCGGGGTACTCCTACAATGAGCAGTTCTTC. Its protein is CASSLLAGYSYNEQFF.

This clone was detected once. As DNA, the CDR3 is TGTGCCAGCAGCGCAGACACATACTCCTACGAGCAGTACTTC. Its protein product is CASSADTYSYEQYF. The chain employs TRBV9 and TRBJ2-7; no definite D call. V dropped 3 bases and J dropped 0 bases, with 10 bases sitting between them. Per the germline V gene, CDR1 is SGDLS and CDR2 is YYNGEE. The CDR3 loop spans 14 amino acids.